This T cell receptor beta chain was profiled in a study of T cell responses to AZD1222 COVID-19 vaccine (dated by TCRdb to about 2021). Describing the broader study: AZD1222 recipients whose second dose came at about 4 weeks and those whose second dose came at about 12 weeks were combined into one group, since spike-specific TCR depth and breadth did not differ between the two schedules. TCR sequencing was performed for 230 to 250 trial participants, of whom about 200 were given two doses of AZD1222 and around 26 were given two doses of MenACWY control vaccine. Enrollment into the trials was organized by age into subgroups of 18-55, 56-69 and 70-plus years, and those subgroups contained approximately 160, 26 and 62 TCR-sequenced participants, respectively. Overall study results and their limits: After two AZD1222 doses, spike-specific TCR breadth and depth were significantly higher than at day 0 and than in MenACWY recipients. Most participants were white British and females outnumbered males, and the authors suggested that clonal diversity may have been underestimated. Vaccine-associated CD4 TCRs spanned the whole spike protein, with dominant responses in regions 160-218 and 743-854. Because no samples from the day 14 peak response were available, repertoires could be characterized only after the peak T cell response. Epitopes outside the regions mutated in the B.1.351 and B.1.1.7 variants were reportedly recognized by nearly half of the unique spike-specific TCRs. Conclusions about previously exposed vaccinees are limited because only five to seven AZD1222 recipients were SARS-CoV-2 seropositive at baseline. The 56-69-year group was small, and its depth increase did not reach significance, likely because of low power.

With respect to this clone: Its binding antigen is unknown. Base quality data are lacking; no much larger clone is found one base away.

Ends trimmed: V by 7 bases, J by 2 bases; bases unmatched to a gene: 10. In the germline V gene, CDR1 corresponds to SQVTM and CDR2 to ANQGSEA. CDR3 length: 15 amino acids, cysteine to phenylalanine. Only CDR3 DNA remains: 45 bases, in frame from the first base. The CDR3 regions of human TCRbeta chains were analyzed by immunosequencing. In the original analysis: TCRs in the repertoires were matched against a reference library of SARS-CoV-2-specific TCRs that had been generated with the MIRA antigen-specificity platform. Breadth meant the fraction of unique TCRs that were SARS-CoV-2-associated, whereas depth meant the fraction of total T cells that were SARS-CoV-2-associated. Each spike-specific TCR was assigned to its reactive spike region and to a CD4 or CD8 class using the MIRA data. Log10-transformed breadth and depth values were compared by one-way ANOVA with Sidak's multiple comparisons tests. Not all clones reach the TCRdb copy of this immuneACCESS table, which keeps in-frame sequences only. Checked studies attribute under half of the gap to unresolved V genes and leave the rest unexplained. Clone size and the V and J calls come from that table; the DNA yielded D and trimming. The sample yields around 110,000 clones; 85% to 95% were counted once. Jointly, the top ten make up about 3% of the sample.

In light of the paper, this sample's time point label describes: baseline before first vaccination. Samples from vaccinated people were obtained from the UK trials COV001 and COV002, which included a single-blind randomized controlled phase 2/3 trial of AZD1222 (ChAdOx1 nCoV-19) in healthy adults. For TCRbeta chain sequencing, PBMC samples from trial participants were taken at day 0 and at day 28 after the second dose. The sequence was obtained from an adult in good health. The chain is made from TRBV29-1 and TRBJ1-4, with TRBD1 matching 7 junction bases. The sequenced sample was peripheral blood, obtained on day 0 of AZD1222 vaccination. The bases are TGCAGCGCCATTTTACAGGGGTGGACTAATGAAAAACTGTTTTTT. The resulting protein is CSAILQGWTNEKLFF.